This TCR beta chain was recorded in a study of T cell repertoires in cytomegalovirus infection. Germline CDR1 and CDR2: SNHLY and FYNNEI. The CDR3 totals 15 residues. V was clipped by 11 bases and J by 2 bases, with 20 bases between them. Study-level points and caveats: HLA-C-restricted CMV-specific TCR beta clonotypes were dominant in the ex vivo response.

Many counts were recorded for this clonotype. The antigen is undetermined. TCRdb re-called the reads through MiXCR, storing one row per CDR3 protein. The sample records approximately 260,000 distinct CDR3 sequences, approximately 15% being singletons. The specimen was CD8+ T cells from PBMCs. The TCR sequence derives from a human donor in good health (CMV status not recorded). Some clones in this sample may be carry-over from other donors' samples. This chain joins TRBV2 and TRBJ2-3, with D maybe TRBD2 (6 bases). CDR3 sequence reads: CAQTAGGDPTDTQYF. CDR3 nucleotide sequence: TGTGCCCAAACAGCGGGCGGGGACCCCACAGATACGCAGTATTTT.